This TCR beta chain stems from a study of T cell repertoires in aging, cancer and after chemotherapy. This CDR3 spans 14 amino acids. Germline CDR1 is SGHTA and CDR2 is FQGNSA. The V end lost 6 bases, the J end lost 4 bases, and 15 bases lay between the germline ends. Multiplex touch-down PCR with TRB-A/B primers amplified rearranged V-D-J TRB sequences. TCRdb reanalysed the multiplex PCR reads using MiXCR and keeps one entry per CDR3 protein. The sample records about 2,100 distinct CDR3 sequences, around 17% being singletons. This clonotype ranks as large (0.1 to 1%). Its matching antigen is unknown. General study results and limits: Untreated cancer patients had significantly lower blood TCR diversity than age-matched healthy donors. In each cancer cohort, median generation probability increased across chemotherapy, suggesting thymic output rebounded. In cancer patients, declining TCR diversity with age involved lost richness and lost evenness.

TCR beta rearrangements were amplified from peripheral blood genomic DNA. Sequenced: blood. This receptor was taken from a human donor with a solid tumor. The chain carries TRBV7-2 and TRBJ1-2, with D maybe TRBD1 (5 bases). The CDR3 region has the DNA TGTGCCAGCAGAAGGGACCGCCGAATCTATGGCTACACCTTC. It yields the protein CASRRDRRIYGYTF.